This T cell receptor beta chain was profiled in a study of blood T cells in healthy people across ages. V lost 2 bases to trimming and J lost 3 bases; unmatched junction nucleotides: 6. Germline CDR1 MNHNS, CDR2 SASEGT. The CDR3 has 16 amino acids. Study conclusions and caveats: Long-lived and aged donors differed, with more naive CD4+ cells and higher diversity in the long-lived. Per million T cells, the diversity of TCR beta decreased roughly linearly as age advanced.

The authors ran a second PCR of about 6 to 11 cycles using a sample-barcoded 5' primer and a J-beta primer mix. TCRdb independently ran MiXCR on the 5' RACE reads; one entry per CDR3 protein. The sample lists about 1.8 million distinct CDR3 sequences; about 50% were seen once. In the case of this clonotype: The antigen remains undetermined.

Donors were systemically healthy Caucasian individuals from Russia aged 6 to 90 years. The material sequenced was blood. This TCR derives from a woman between 35 and 50 years old in good health. The rearrangement uses TRBV6-1 and TRBJ2-4, with 8 nucleotides matching TRBD1. The CDR3 nucleotides read TGTGCCAGCAGTGAAAGACGGACAGGGCTCAAAAACATTCAGTACTTC. It specifies CASSERRTGLKNIQYF.